The entry below describes one TCR beta chain. No cognate antigen has been identified for it. No much larger clone is present one base from it, and per-base qualities are unavailable. The cohort comprised around 700 healthy bone marrow donors. All cohort members were sampled while nominally healthy, although unrecorded immune exposures were likely present. The donor tested CMV seropositive and was one of the 289 seropositive cohort members. A peripheral blood sample was provided by each donor, and peripheral blood mononuclear cells were used for TCR beta sequencing. Genomic DNA was extracted from the blood cell samples with the Qiagen DNeasy Blood Extraction Kit. The library was produced with the immunoSEQ multiplex PCR assay. The multiplex PCR relied on a mix of 60 forward primers for TCR Vbeta segments and 13 reverse primers for TCR Jbeta segments. A multiplex PCR assay on genomic DNA amplified the CDR3 region of rearranged TCR beta genes. The amplified TCR beta libraries were sequenced on the Illumina HiSeq System as 87-base-pair reads. The original pipeline was this. In a later analysis, 70 million to 95 million unique TCR beta chains were counted across the approximately 640 repertoires, and around 11 million of these chains were shared by at least two donors. Raw reads were error-corrected and collapsed into unique sequences by a nearest-neighbor algorithm in which closely related sequences were merged to remove PCR and sequencing errors. CDR3 sequences were aligned to IMGT reference sequences to assign V, D and J gene segments. For a sequence to be retained, a match of at least six nucleotides to both a V gene segment and a J gene segment was required. Rearrangements were classified as productive when the CDR3 lacked stop codons and remained in frame with V and J, and all other rearrangements were classified as non-productive. CDR3 was defined by IMGT convention, running from the second conserved V-encoded cysteine to the conserved J-encoded phenylalanine. Sequences without an unambiguous match to a single V gene segment were excluded from the earlier analysis of approximately 560 of the donors. An earlier analysis of just under 600 of the donors called V segments functional above 56.7% productive rearrangements and segregating when the between-donor standard deviation exceeded 5%. To diagnose cytomegalovirus status from the catalog of TCR beta chain sequences, a statistical classification framework was built. V and J gene assignment, in a later analysis, came from comparing TCR nucleotide sequences with IMGT/GENE-DB human TR gene sequences. In a later analysis, CDR3 sequences and most-parsimonious VDJ recombination scenarios were assigned using the TCRdist pipeline. In a later analysis, every TCR beta chain was defined by the combination of its CDR3 amino acid sequence and its V-gene family, and reads without a unique V-gene family were dropped. To address suspected cross-contamination and a sequencing artifact, a later analysis removed approximately 590 highly shared, low-generation-probability nucleotide sequences. In a later analysis, a clonal expansion index was calculated for each public chain from normalized within-repertoire ranks of inferred template counts. In a later analysis, generation probabilities were computed using a VDJ recombination model fitted to out-of-frame rearrangements, and the results were checked against IGoR. Hypergeometric tests were used in a later analysis to score TCR-TCR, TCR-HLA and TCR-CMV co-occurrence, with a repertoire-size bias correction applied to the TCR pairs. False discovery rates were estimated in a later analysis by permuting HLA or CMV assignments 20 times. In a later analysis, co-occurring TCRs were grouped with DBSCAN, and TCRdist sequence similarity was added when clustering was performed within HLA-allele-positive subsets. Co-occurrence clustering excluded repertoires with fewer than 30,000 or more than 120,000 public chains, plus five with anomalous nucleotide sharing. This is the immuneACCESS table as TCRdb keeps it, with only in-frame sequences that have V and J called. A part of the clones is gone; compared with another copy, unresolved V genes explain less than half, and the rest is unexplained. V and J calls and clone size are those listed in that table; D and trimming were worked out from the DNA. The sample table records about 270,000 clones; 86% of these occur just once. Clones ranked in the top ten supply about 4% of the sample.

This entry is derived from a study of cytomegalovirus exposure and HLA in healthy donors (dated by TCRdb to between 2016 and 2019). Some background on the complete study: An earlier analysis of roughly 610 of the donors reported under 300 Gb of sequence data and around 120 million unique TCR beta sequences obtained from about 179 million T cells. HLA typing included class I and class II loci at four-digit resolution. To study patterns of TCR occurrence, a later analysis re-analyzed previously published TCR beta repertoires from 550 to 800 donors and added high-resolution HLA genotyping. Around 320 gigabases of sequencing data and some 85 million unique TCR sequences were included in an early release covering under 650 HLA-typed donors. All discovery cohort repertoires had been generated using a single sequencing platform. Donor age, sex, ethnicity and CMV serostatus were collected together with the repertoire data. A separate validation cohort of over 95 different subjects was used in addition to the approximately 700-subject first cohort. Roughly 5 DR-DQ haplotypes were treated as single units for association and clustering because of strong linkage in the cohort. Genome-wide SNP genotypes for about three fifths of the roughly 700 donors were used in a later genetic analysis, which treated that subset as a discovery cohort. Among about 410 genotyped donors of the cohort, an average of about 220,000 unique TCR beta nucleotide sequences was sequenced per donor, of which about 18% were non-productive. The later analysis used no new phenotypic data to find candidate immune exposures, relying instead on TCR beta sequences and their occurrence across donors. To predict cytomegalovirus infection status, the study combined high-throughput TCR immunosequencing, statistical association of individual TCRs with disease status, and machine learning. To decide whether each TCR beta V gene segment behaved as functional or pseudogenic, an earlier analysis of approximately 620 of the donors relied on high-throughput TCR beta sequencing. The aim of the study was to test whether cataloging public T cell receptors could identify signatures of past pathogen exposure. Using immunosequencing, the study profiled T cell repertoires from about 620 subjects and related those repertoires to cytomegalovirus serostatus. The number of typed donors differed by locus: about 629-630 for A, B, C, DRB1 and DQB1; 500 to 550 for DQA1; some 590 for DPA1; and roughly 490 for DPB1. Of the roughly 400 genotyped donors, approximately 81% were placed in the genetic ancestry cluster associated with self-reported Caucasian donors. Beyond this particular receptor, the publication reports: A later analysis found that most CMV-associated TCR beta chains appeared HLA-restricted, with HLA associations seemingly driven largely by CMV exposure. A further reported finding was that TCR beta sequences accurately predicted the HLA-A and HLA-B alleles for most subjects in the first cohort. A later genetic analysis reported fewer N-insertions in productive TCRs among donors in an Asian-associated ancestry cluster than the approximately 670-donor mean. A later genetic analysis associated a missense DCLRE1C variant with V-gene and J-gene trimming of TCR beta chains, and an independent cohort replicated the association. While some public TCRs were present in many individuals, most TCR sequences turned up only very rarely across donors. When HLA alleles, especially DR and DQ, strongly co-occurred, TCR associations were difficult to assign to individual alleles. In an earlier analysis of approximately 590 of the donors, most TCR beta V segments were observed in productive rearrangements about 87% or about 30% of the time, broadly matching IMGT annotations. Because counts were too low, seventeen rarely observed V segments, including chromosome 9 orphons, were excluded from the earlier analysis of 587 of the donors. The study listed 150 to 200 TCR beta chains as associated with cytomegalovirus. A group of highly shared sequence variants was considered likely to be a technical artifact of the sequencing pipeline. CMV serostatus was the only immune exposure information available for the cohort. The classifier was reported to diagnose cytomegalovirus status with high specificity and sensitivity in both the original and validation cohorts. A few of the identified cytomegalovirus-associated TCR beta chains were confirmed in vitro to be specific for cytomegalovirus antigens. The cohort was sequenced for TCR beta chains only, and without alpha or paired-chain data the features that could be detected were limited. Some IMGT-functional V segments, including TRBV6-2 and TRBV6-3, could not be told apart with the 87-base-pair reads, so those segments were excluded. In a later analysis, HLA-associated TCR beta chains showed more clonal expansion and lower generation probabilities than non-associated chains that were equally common. In a later analysis, several top co-occurrence clusters were reported to appear linked to parvovirus B19, influenza, CMV and Epstein-Barr virus. Linkage disequilibrium might explain the correlated functional status among segregating V segments, but an unknown experimental factor could not be excluded. According to the authors, the approach could potentially be generalized to other disease states and immunological phenotypes. At a false discovery rate of 0.05, a later analysis linked 16,951 TCR beta sequences to specific HLA alleles. Because some donors lacked HLA typing at each locus, the association tests relied only on the typed subset. The presence/absence analyses assumed that sequencing depth was roughly uniform across donors, and that assumption may not be true. In a later analysis, the rate of TCR association differed among HLA loci, with DRB1 alleles having the most associated TCRs and HLA-C alleles having the fewest.

The CDR3 sequence holds 14 residues, the cysteine and phenylalanine included. Only CDR3 DNA remains: 42 bases, in frame from the first base. CDR1 and CDR2 are drawn from the germline V gene: SGHRS, YFSETQ. V loses 5 bases at its end and J loses 9 bases; junction bases beyond the gene matches: 10. The clonotype comes from a middle-aged man in good health and CMV-seropositive. Rearrangement joined TRBV5-1 to TRBJ2-1; TRBD2 agrees with 8 junctional bases. The sequenced material came from PBMCs. The CDR3 sequence is CASRQRGPSGEQFF. The nucleotides are TGCGCCAGCAGGCAGCGGGGGCCGTCCGGTGAGCAGTTCTTC.